A selection of T cell receptor beta chains follows, all from one sample in a study of cytomegalovirus exposure and HLA in healthy donors. TCRdb keeps only in-frame clones here, not all; method: immunoSEQ multiplex PCR. The sample holds around 130,000 clones, approximately 80% seen once. Material: PBMCs. These receptors came from a man in his fifties in good health and CMV-seronegative. CDR3s include the opening cysteine and the closing phenylalanine or tryptophan.

TRBJ1-1 | TRBV5-5 | CASSPRTANTEAFF
TRBJ2-3 | TRBV28 | CATGGGTDTQYF
TRBJ1-1 | TRBV5-1 | CASSLVDRDTEAFF
TRBJ2-1 | TRBV30 | CAWSGLAADNEQFF
TRBJ2-7 | TRBV28 | CASKRALDEQYF
TRBJ2-1 | TRBV2 | CASSEGIGDSRFNEQFF
TRBJ2-1 | TRBV30 | CAYNRDHNEQFF
TRBJ1-2 | TRBV28 | CASSPPTGGASVNYGYTF
TRBJ2-5 | TRBV9 | CASSKGTFQETQYF
TRBJ1-5 | TRBV18 | CASSPVYRSNQPQHF